Listed below are T cell receptor beta chains from one sample, sequenced in a study of T cells in Graves' hyperthyroidism and ophthalmopathy. TCRdb re-called the multiplex PCR reads with MiXCR, one entry per CDR3 protein. The table lists hundreds of thousands of distinct CDR3 sequences, roughly 45% of them singletons. The sample taken for sequencing was peripheral blood or thyroid tissue (not recorded which). The receptors were sampled from an adult man with Graves' disease, either hyperthyroidism or ophthalmopathy (not recorded which). Both conserved end residues are part of each CDR3. The order of the fields is J gene, V gene, clone size, D gene, CDR3 DNA, CDR3 protein. D genes are given only for firm matches. Expanded clones get a size class; other rows say once, few or many, or leave the size out.

TRBJ1-2	TRBV7-2	.	TRBD1	TGTGCCAGCACACCCCTGGACAGGGCGGTCTATGGCTACACCTTC	CASTPLDRAVYGYTF
TRBJ1-4	TRBV5-1	.	.	TGCGCCAGCAGCTTGGACGGGGGGAATAATGAAAAACTGTTTTTT	CASSLDGGNNEKLFF
TRBJ1-6	TRBV5-4	.	.	TGTGCCAGCAGCATGGGGGAGTTCTATAATTCACCCCTCCACTTT	CASSMGEFYNSPLHF
TRBJ1-1	TRBV7-9	.	TRBD1	TGTGCCAGCAGCCCCACGGGACAGAGGTATGGTGAAGCTTTCTTT	CASSPTGQRYGEAFF
TRBJ1-2	TRBV25-1	.	.	TGTGCCAGTAAACCGGGAGCTAACTATGGCTACACCTTC	CASKPGANYGYTF
TRBJ2-7	TRBV7-9	few	.	TGTGCCAGCAGCACCCGGGACTCCTACGAGCAGTACTTC	CASSTRDSYEQYF
TRBJ1-2	TRBV16	.	.	TGTGCCAGCTCACCTACTACAGGACCCTATGGCTACACCTTC	CASSPTTGPYGYTF
TRBJ1-2	TRBV20-1	few	.	TGCAGTGCTAGAGATGAAAACCGTTGGGGTTATGGCTACACCTTC	CSARDENRWGYGYTF
TRBJ2-2	TRBV7-6	.	TRBD2	TGTGCCAGCAGCTTCGGACTAGCGGGAGAGGGGGCCGGGGAGCTGTTTTTT	CASSFGLAGEGAGELFF
TRBJ2-5	TRBV7-9	few	.	TGTGCCAGCACCCCGGCGACGCGCCCGTCAGAGACCCAGTACTTC	CASTPATRPSETQYF
TRBJ1-2	TRBV6-5	many	.	TGTGCCAGCAGTTACGCCCGGGGAAGCGATGGCTACACCTTC	CASSYARGSDGYTF
TRBJ2-5	TRBV29-1	many	.	TGCAGCGCTACAACTAGCTGGGAGACCCAGTACTTC	CSATTSWETQYF
TRBJ2-7	TRBV7-3	few	.	TGTGCCAGCAGCTTAAGGGGAGGTAGCTCCTACGAGCAGTACTTC	CASSLRGGSSYEQYF
TRBJ1-6	TRBV7-2	.	.	TGTGCCAGCAGCTTAGTTGAGGGAGATTCACCCCTCCACTTT	CASSLVEGDSPLHF
TRBJ2-2	TRBV5-1	.	TRBD2	TGCGCCAGCAGCGTGACCCCTAGCGGGGGGCTGTTTTTT	CASSVTPSGGLFF
TRBJ1-1	TRBV29-1	many	.	TGCAGCGTTGTGGACGAAACAGGGTACACTGAAGCTTTCTTT	CSVVDETGYTEAFF
TRBJ2-5	TRBV10-3	.	TRBD1	TGTGCCATTAGTGGGGCAGGGGGAGTTCAAGAGACCCAGTACTTC	CAISGAGGVQETQYF
TRBJ1-5	TRBV20-1	.	TRBD1	TGCAGTGCAACAGGGGGCGCGGGTCAGCCCCAGCATTTT	CSATGGAGQPQHF
TRBJ2-5	TRBV7-8	.	.	TGTGCCAGCAGCTCCGAGGAGGGGGATCAGCCCCAGTACTTC	CASSSEEGDQPQYF
TRBJ2-2	TRBV12-3/TRBV12-4	once	TRBD1	TGTGCCAGCAGCAGACAGGGGGCTTGGGACACCGGGGAGCTGTTTTTT	CASSRQGAWDTGELFF
TRBJ2-6	TRBV7-3	many	.	TGTGCCAGCAGCTTAAGGAGGGATCCCGGCTCTGGGGCCAACGTCCTGACTTTC	CASSLRRDPGSGANVLTF
TRBJ1-1	TRBV20-1	few	.	TGCAGTGCTAAAGCGGACTTAAGGATCACTGAAGCTTTCTTT	CSAKADLRITEAFF
TRBJ2-7	TRBV7-6	.	.	TGTGCCAGCAGTGTCGTCAAATGGCCTCACGAGCAGTACTTC	CASSVVKWPHEQYF
TRBJ1-1	TRBV20-1	many	.	TGCAGTGCCCGGACTCCGAACACTGAAGCTTTCTTT	CSARTPNTEAFF
TRBJ1-4	TRBV12-3/TRBV12-4	.	.	TGTGCCAGTAGAACCGGGAGCAGGGGCGAAAAACTGTTTTTT	CASRTGSRGEKLFF
TRBJ1-1	TRBV7-9	many	.	TGTGCCAGCAGCTGGGGGAACACTGAAGCTTTCTTT	CASSWGNTEAFF
TRBJ1-5	TRBV20-1	.	.	TGCAGTGCTAGAGATCCGGGGGGCTTAGGTCAGCCCCAGCATTTT	CSARDPGGLGQPQHF
TRBJ1-1	TRBV5-4	.	.	TGTGCCAGCGGCTTGAAAGGGACACCGAACACTGAAGCTTTCTTT	CASGLKGTPNTEAFF
TRBJ1-6	TRBV10-3	.	.	TGTGCCATCAGTGAGGAGGGACCGCTAAATTCACCCCTCCACTTT	CAISEEGPLNSPLHF
TRBJ2-2	TRBV7-2	few	TRBD2	TGTGCCAGCAGCTTAGCGCGGGGGGCGAACACCGGGGAGCTGTTTTTT	CASSLARGANTGELFF
TRBJ1-6	TRBV10-3	.	.	TGTGCCATCAGTGAGTCGACTCTGGGGGGGGAGAATTCACCCCTCCACTTT	CAISESTLGGENSPLHF